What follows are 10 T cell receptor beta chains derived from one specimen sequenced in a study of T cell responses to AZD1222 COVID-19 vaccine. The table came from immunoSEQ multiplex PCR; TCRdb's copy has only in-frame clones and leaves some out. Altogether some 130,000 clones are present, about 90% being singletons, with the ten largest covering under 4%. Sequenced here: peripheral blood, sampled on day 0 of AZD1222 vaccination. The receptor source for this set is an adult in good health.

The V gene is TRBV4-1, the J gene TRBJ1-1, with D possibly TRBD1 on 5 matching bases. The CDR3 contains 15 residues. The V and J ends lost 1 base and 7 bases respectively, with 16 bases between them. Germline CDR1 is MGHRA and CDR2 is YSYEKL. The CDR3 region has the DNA TGCGCCAGCAGCCAAGCCCAGGGCTCTCGGGGTGAAGCTTTCTTT. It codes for CASSQAQGSRGEAFF.

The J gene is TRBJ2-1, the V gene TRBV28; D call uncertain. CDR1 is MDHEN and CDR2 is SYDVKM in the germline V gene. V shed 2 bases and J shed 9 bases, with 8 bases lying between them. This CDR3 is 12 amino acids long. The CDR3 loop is CASSLGPLEQFF. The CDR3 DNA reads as TGTGCCAGCAGTTTAGGACCCCTTGAGCAGTTCTTC.

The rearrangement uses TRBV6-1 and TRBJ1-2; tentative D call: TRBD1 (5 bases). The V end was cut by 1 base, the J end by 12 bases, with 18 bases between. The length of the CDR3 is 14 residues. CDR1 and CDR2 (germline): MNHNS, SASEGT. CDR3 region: CASSEGRRGDRHTF. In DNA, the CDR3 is TGTGCCAGCAGTGAAGGAAGAAGGGGTGATCGGCACACCTTC.

The CDR3 coding sequence is TGTGCCAGCAGCCAGATGGGCTCTTTCCCCAACACCGGGGAGCTGTTTTTT. It specifies CASSQMGSFPNTGELFF. The chain joins TRBV14 to TRBJ2-2, with D unresolved. V lost 3 bases and J 2 bases, leaving 16 bases between the germline ends. Germline values: CDR1 SGHDN, CDR2 FVKESK. The CDR3 consists of 17 residues.

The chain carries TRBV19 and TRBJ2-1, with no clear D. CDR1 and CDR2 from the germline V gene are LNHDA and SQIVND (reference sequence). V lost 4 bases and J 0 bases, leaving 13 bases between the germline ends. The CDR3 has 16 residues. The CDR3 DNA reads TGTGCCAGTAGTACCAGACGGGCGAGCTCCTACAATGAGCAGTTCTTC. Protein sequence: CASSTRRASSYNEQFF.

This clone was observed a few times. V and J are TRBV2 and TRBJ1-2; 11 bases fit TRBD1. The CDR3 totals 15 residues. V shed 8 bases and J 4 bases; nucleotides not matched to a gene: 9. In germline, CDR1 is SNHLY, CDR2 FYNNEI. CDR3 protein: CASYKPDRGLYGYTF. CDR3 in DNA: TGTGCCAGCTACAAGCCGGACAGGGGGCTCTATGGCTACACCTTC.

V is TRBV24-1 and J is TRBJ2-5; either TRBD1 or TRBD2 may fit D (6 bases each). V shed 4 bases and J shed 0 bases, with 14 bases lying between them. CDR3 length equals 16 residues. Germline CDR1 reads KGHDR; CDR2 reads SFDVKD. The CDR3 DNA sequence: TGTGCCACCAGTGACCCTAAGGGGGACTACCAAGAGACCCAGTACTTC. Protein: CATSDPKGDYQETQYF.

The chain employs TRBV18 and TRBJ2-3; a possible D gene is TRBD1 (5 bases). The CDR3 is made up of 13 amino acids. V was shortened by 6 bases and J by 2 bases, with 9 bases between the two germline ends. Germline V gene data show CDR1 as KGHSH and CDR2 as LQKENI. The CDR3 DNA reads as TGTGCCAGCTCCCCGGACACCACAGATACGCAGTATTTT. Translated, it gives CASSPDTTDTQYF.

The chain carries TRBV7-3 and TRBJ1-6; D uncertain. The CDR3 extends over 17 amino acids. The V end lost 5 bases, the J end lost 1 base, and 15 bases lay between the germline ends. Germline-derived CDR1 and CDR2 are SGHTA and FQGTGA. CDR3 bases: TGTGCCAGCAGCCGCTACGGGGTGGGGTCCTATAATTCACCCCTCCACTTT. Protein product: CASSRYGVGSYNSPLHF.

The CDR3 sequence is CAWSPGQAYEQYF. CDR3 DNA sequence: TGTGCCTGGAGTCCCGGGCAGGCCTACGAGCAGTACTTC. The V and J genes are TRBV30 and TRBJ2-7; D remains unclear. The CDR3 spans 13 residues. V was clipped by 2 bases and J by 2 bases, with 10 bases between them. Germline loops: CDR1 GTSNPN, CDR2 SVGIG (reference sequence).